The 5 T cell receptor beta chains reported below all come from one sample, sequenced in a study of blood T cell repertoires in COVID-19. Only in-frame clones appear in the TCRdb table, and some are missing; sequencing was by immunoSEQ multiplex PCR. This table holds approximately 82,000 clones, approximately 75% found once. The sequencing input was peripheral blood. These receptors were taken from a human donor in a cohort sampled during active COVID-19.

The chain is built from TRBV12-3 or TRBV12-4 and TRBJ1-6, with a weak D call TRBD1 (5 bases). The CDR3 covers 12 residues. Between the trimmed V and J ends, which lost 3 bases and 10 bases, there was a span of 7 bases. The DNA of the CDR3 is TGTGCCAGCAGTTTGGGGGGATCACCCCTCCACTTT. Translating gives CASSLGGSPLHF.

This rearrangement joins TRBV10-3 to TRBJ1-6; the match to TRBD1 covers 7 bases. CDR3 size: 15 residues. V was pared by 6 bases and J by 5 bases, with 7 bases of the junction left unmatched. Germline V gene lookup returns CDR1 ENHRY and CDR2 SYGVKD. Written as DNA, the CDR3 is TGTGCCATCAGGCCTGGGACAGTAGATAATTCACCCCTCCACTTT. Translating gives CAIRPGTVDNSPLHF.

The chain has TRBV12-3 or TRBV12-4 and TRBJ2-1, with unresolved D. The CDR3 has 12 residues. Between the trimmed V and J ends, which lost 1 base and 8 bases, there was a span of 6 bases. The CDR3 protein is CASSLVSDEQFF. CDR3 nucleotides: TGTGCCAGCAGTTTAGTCTCCGATGAGCAGTTCTTC.

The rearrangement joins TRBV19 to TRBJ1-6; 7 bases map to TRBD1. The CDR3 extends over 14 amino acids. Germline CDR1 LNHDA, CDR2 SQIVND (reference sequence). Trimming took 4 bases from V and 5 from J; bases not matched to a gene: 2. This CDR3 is CASSKDRNNSPLHF. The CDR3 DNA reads TGTGCCAGTAGTAAGGACAGGAATAATTCACCCCTCCACTTT.

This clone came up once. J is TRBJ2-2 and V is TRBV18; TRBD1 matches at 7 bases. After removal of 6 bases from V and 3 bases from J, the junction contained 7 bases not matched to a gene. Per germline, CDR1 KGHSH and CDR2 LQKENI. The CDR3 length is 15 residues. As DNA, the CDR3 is TGTGCCAGCTCCCACGTAACAGGGGACACCGGGGAGCTGTTTTTT. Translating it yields CASSHVTGDTGELFF.